The clone carrying this T cell receptor (beta chain) was seen only a few times. Its matching antigen is unknown. TCRdb processed the 5' RACE reads anew with MiXCR; each CDR3 protein has one entry. The data contain some 560,000 distinct CDR3 sequences, roughly 9.5% of them singletons. The CDR3 totals 14 residues. V shed 3 bases, J shed 4 bases, and the junction held 1 base outside the gene matches. Per germline, CDR1 LNHDA and CDR2 SQIVND (reference sequence). Only healthy Caucasians were included as donors. This specimen comes from a study of identical twins. Findings and limits, study-wide: Models underpredicted monozygotic twin sharing of out-of-frame TCR alpha.

The data were also submitted as part of a second study, on yellow fever vaccine responses in identical twins.

The sequenced sample consisted of PBMCs. This chain links TRBV19 with TRBJ2-1; 9 positions match TRBD1. The receptor comes from a woman between 18 and 30 years old in good health. The CDR3 loop reads CASSIGQGYNEQFF. CDR3 in DNA: TGTGCCAGTAGTATTGGACAGGGGTACAATGAGCAGTTCTTC.